Listed below are T cell receptor beta chains from one sample, sequenced in a study of blood T cell repertoires in COVID-19. TCRdb's table, derived via immunoSEQ multiplex PCR, lists solely in-frame clones and lacks some. This table holds under 150,000 clones, over 55% found once. Sequencing was carried out using peripheral blood. The receptors here all came from a woman in her 70s with acute or convalescent COVID-19. Each CDR3 is given with its conserved first and last residue. The D gene is left open where the match is weak. Expanded clones get a size class; other rows say once, few or many, or leave the size out.

>TRBJ1-4|TRBV7-2|.|TRBD1
TGTGCCAGCAGCTTAGAAGGGGGCACTGAAAAACTGTTTTTT
CASSLEGGTEKLFF
>TRBJ2-5|TRBV30|.|.
TGTGCCTGGAACCTACAGGCCCAAGAGACCCAGTACTTC
CAWNLQAQETQYF
>TRBJ2-2|TRBV7-2|.|.
TGTGCCAGCAGCTTAAGCGCGGGGAGCACCGGGGAGCTGTTTTTT
CASSLSAGSTGELFF
>TRBJ1-6|TRBV19|.|TRBD1
TGTGCCAGTAGTGGCGGGACAGGGGCTTCACCCCTCCACTTT
CASSGGTGASPLHF
>TRBJ2-2|TRBV27|.|TRBD2
TGTGCCAGTCCCTTCCTACCGGGACTAGCGGGAGATACAGGCACCGGGGAGCTGTTTTTT
CASPFLPGLAGDTGTGELFF
>TRBJ2-1|TRBV14|.|TRBD2
TGTGCCAGCAGCCTTAATCCGGGACTAGCGTCACACAATGAGCAGTTCTTC
CASSLNPGLASHNEQFF
>TRBJ1-1|TRBV6-5|many|.
TGTGCCAGCAGTTACTCGTCGGGGAGGAACACTGAAGCTTTCTTT
CASSYSSGRNTEAFF
>TRBJ2-7|TRBV6-5|.|TRBD1
TGTGCCAGCAGTTACTCTTGGGACAGGGCCCACGAGCAGTACTTC
CASSYSWDRAHEQYF
>TRBJ2-5|TRBV5-1|.|TRBD1
TGCGCCAGCAGCTTTTCAGGGGGCCTACAAGAGACCCAGTACTTC
CASSFSGGLQETQYF
>TRBJ2-7|TRBV2|.|TRBD1
TGTGCCAGCAGTGAAGCGCTTGGGACAGGGGGCTACGAGCAGTACTTC
CASSEALGTGGYEQYF
>TRBJ1-1|TRBV7-2|few|.
TGTGCCAGCAGCCCCCAGATGGCGGAGATGAACACTGAAGCTTTCTTT
CASSPQMAEMNTEAFF
>TRBJ1-3|TRBV5-1|.|.
TGCGCCAGCAGCGGGGGACTTGTTGACTCTGGAAACACCATATATTTT
CASSGGLVDSGNTIYF
>TRBJ2-6|TRBV24-1|.|.
TGTGCCACCAGTGGGGGGACTCGGGCCAACGTCCTGACTTTC
CATSGGTRANVLTF
>TRBJ2-1|TRBV30|once|TRBD2
TGTGTGGGGGAAGCGGGAGGGCCCGGTGGCTACAATGAGCAGTTCTTC
CVGEAGGPGGYNEQFF
>TRBJ1-3|TRBV19|.|.
TGTGCCAGTAGTATTGACGGGGGAAACACCATATATTTT
CASSIDGGNTIYF
>TRBJ2-7|TRBV2|.|.
TGTGCCAGCAGAGGACCAGGGGTCTACGAGCAGTACTTC
CASRGPGVYEQYF
>TRBJ1-3|TRBV6-5|.|.
TGTGCCAGCAGTTACTCGGCGGGCGCCGGAAACACCATATATTTT
CASSYSAGAGNTIYF
>TRBJ1-1|TRBV5-1|once|.
TGCGCCAGTCACTGGGGGGGCCAGAACACTGAAGCTTTCTTT
CASHWGGQNTEAFF
>TRBJ1-1|TRBV6-5|.|TRBD1
TGTGCCAGCAGTCCGACGACAGGGCGGAACACTGAAGCTTTCTTT
CASSPTTGRNTEAFF
>TRBJ2-1|TRBV15|once|TRBD2
TGTGCCACCAGCAGAGATATCGAACGGGGGGGTCCCTACAATGAGCAGTTCTTC
CATSRDIERGGPYNEQFF
>TRBJ2-7|TRBV29-1|.|.
TGCAGCGCCGCCGGGACACTAAAGGACGAGCAGTACTTC
CSAAGTLKDEQYF
>TRBJ1-1|TRBV19|few|.
TGTGCCAGTAGAACGGACACTGAAGCTTTCTTT
CASRTDTEAFF
>TRBJ2-3|TRBV5-1|.|.
TGCGCCAGCAAGTCAGGCTACAGATCGACAGATACGCAGTATTTT
CASKSGYRSTDTQYF
>TRBJ2-7|TRBV5-4|.|.
TGTGCCAGCACCCCGGGCGGGGGAGCCAGGGGTGGAGAGCAGTACTTC
CASTPGGGARGGEQYF
>TRBJ2-7|TRBV18|few|.
TGTGCCAGCTCACCAAGGGCCCCAGGGGAAGGCGCCTACGAGCAGTACTTC
CASSPRAPGEGAYEQYF
>TRBJ1-6|TRBV28|.|.
TGTGCCAGCCGTACCTCCGGGGGACGGTCCTATAATTCACCCCTCCACTTT
CASRTSGGRSYNSPLHF
>TRBJ2-4|TRBV6-6|few|TRBD2
TGTGCCAGCAGCTACGGACTAGATTTTTCCCACTTC
CASSYGLDFSHF
>TRBJ1-2|TRBV18|.|TRBD1
TGTGCCAGCTCACCGGGCCAGGGGGGCTATGGCTACACCTTC
CASSPGQGGYGYTF
>TRBJ2-7|TRBV6-2/TRBV6-3|.|TRBD1
TGTGCCAGCAGTTTTGGGACAGAGTCCTACGAGCAGTACTTC
CASSFGTESYEQYF
>TRBJ2-2|TRBV5-5|once|TRBD2
TGTGCCAGCAGCTTGGCCCCGCGGGAGGGCCACACCGGGGAGCTGTTTTTT
CASSLAPREGHTGELFF
>TRBJ1-6|TRBV7-9|few|.
TGTGCCAGCAGCCCCGGACTGCCGAATTCACCCCTCCACTTT
CASSPGLPNSPLHF
>TRBJ1-2|TRBV30|.|TRBD1
TGTGCCTGGAGTGGGAGACAGGGGAGGGGTGGCTACACCTTC
CAWSGRQGRGGYTF
>TRBJ1-2|TRBV4-1|.|.
TGCGCCAGCAGCCAAGTGGGCGTATGGGGGGTTTATGGCTACACCTTC
CASSQVGVWGVYGYTF
>TRBJ2-2|TRBV18|.|.
TGTGCCAGCTCACTAACCGGGGACTCCGGGGAGCTGTTTTTT
CASSLTGDSGELFF
>TRBJ1-1|TRBV9|.|TRBD1
TGTGCCAGCAGCGGCCGGGGACAGGGGGTTTTGACTGAAGCTTTCTTT
CASSGRGQGVLTEAFF
>TRBJ2-7|TRBV6-5|.|TRBD1
TGTGCCAGCAGAACCCCCGGACAGGGAGCCTACGAGCAGTACTTC
CASRTPGQGAYEQYF
>TRBJ1-6|TRBV18|.|TRBD1
TGTGCCAGCTCACCCCAGGGGGCGATACGTTCACCCCTCCACTTT
CASSPQGAIRSPLHF
>TRBJ2-2|TRBV27|.|TRBD2
TGTGCCACCTCTGAGACTAGCGGGAGGACCGGGGAGCTGTTTTTT
CATSETSGRTGELFF
>TRBJ2-7|TRBV20-1|few|.
TGCAGTGCTAGTATACGGAGTGGGTTAGGCTACGAGCAGTACTTC
CSASIRSGLGYEQYF
>TRBJ2-7|TRBV10-1|many|TRBD1
TGCGCCAGCAGTGAGCAGGGGGCTTACGAGCAGTACTTC
CASSEQGAYEQYF